This T cell receptor (beta chain) came from a study of cytomegalovirus exposure and HLA in healthy donors. A note on this clone: Its antigen remains unknown.

Donors likely had unrecorded immune exposures despite being nominally healthy when sampled. The junction had 7 bases not matched to a gene; V was cut back by 4 bases and J by 6 bases. CDR3 length: 14 residues. CDR1 is ENHRY and CDR2 is SYGVKD in the germline V gene. The PCR used 60 Vbeta and 13 Jbeta primers. TCRdb's table, derived via immunoSEQ multiplex PCR, lists solely in-frame clones and lacks some. The top ten clones hold around 1.5% of a sample with about 130,000 clones, roughly three quarters of them seen once. Findings of the study overall: Productive status was seen about 90% or about 30% of the time for most TCR beta V segments in an earlier analysis. Cytomegalovirus association was assigned to 170 or so TCR beta chains. According to reports, the classifier identified cytomegalovirus status with high specificity and sensitivity.

This receptor was taken from a woman between 18 and 29 years old in good health and CMV-seronegative. V gene TRBV10-3 combines with J gene TRBJ2-3; 7 bases are shared with TRBD1. Sequenced material: PBMCs. The CDR3 bases are TGTGCCATCAGTGTCGCGCAGGGGGAGGATACGCAGTATTTT. Translated: CAISVAQGEDTQYF.